A selection of T cell receptor beta chains follows, all from one sample in a study of T-cell reconstitution after alpha-beta-depleted transplantation in children. MiXCR was run by TCRdb on the PCR reads, yielding one entry per CDR3 protein. This table holds 150,000 to 200,000 distinct CDR3 sequences, just under 6.5% found once. This material consisted of PBMCs, taken before TCRalphabeta/CD19-depleted stem cell transplant. Receptors originate from a girl less than two years old with combined immunodeficiency, due to receive a stem cell transplant. Each CDR3 is given with its conserved first and last residue. The order of the fields is D gene, clone size, J gene, CDR3 length, V gene, CDR3 protein, CDR3 DNA. The D gene is left open where the match is weak. Clone size appears in some rows only: once, few, many, or a class for an expanded clone.

d_call: -
clone_size: many
j_call: TRBJ1-1
cdr3_length: 16
v_call: TRBV4-2
cdr3_aa: CASRGGGVTGRTEAFF
cdr3_nt: TGTGCCAGCAGAGGAGGAGGGGTTACGGGAAGGACTGAAGCTTTCTTT

d_call: -
clone_size: few
j_call: TRBJ2-7
cdr3_length: 14
v_call: TRBV3-1
cdr3_aa: CASSPEEGIYEQYF
cdr3_nt: TGTGCCAGCAGCCCGGAGGAGGGAATCTACGAGCAGTACTTC

d_call: -
clone_size: -
j_call: TRBJ1-5
cdr3_length: 12
v_call: TRBV12-5
cdr3_aa: CASGLANQPQHF
cdr3_nt: TGTGCTAGTGGTTTAGCTAATCAGCCCCAGCATTTT

d_call: -
clone_size: -
j_call: TRBJ1-1
cdr3_length: 15
v_call: TRBV20-1
cdr3_aa: CSARIRRVMNTEAFF
cdr3_nt: TGCAGTGCTAGGATAAGGAGGGTTATGAACACTGAAGCTTTCTTT

d_call: -
clone_size: few
j_call: TRBJ2-7
cdr3_length: 15
v_call: TRBV4-1
cdr3_aa: CASSQDRSGNYEQYF
cdr3_nt: TGCGCCAGCAGCCAAGATCGTAGCGGAAACTACGAGCAGTACTTC

d_call: -
clone_size: -
j_call: TRBJ2-4
cdr3_length: 15
v_call: TRBV4-1
cdr3_aa: CASSQDWIAKNIQYF
cdr3_nt: TGCGCCAGCAGCCAAGATTGGATAGCCAAAAACATTCAGTACTTC

d_call: -
clone_size: many
j_call: TRBJ2-2
cdr3_length: 15
v_call: TRBV27
cdr3_aa: CASSLTRGDTGELFF
cdr3_nt: TGTGCCAGCAGTTTAACCAGGGGAGACACCGGGGAGCTGTTTTTT

d_call: TRBD1
clone_size: many
j_call: TRBJ1-5
cdr3_length: 17
v_call: TRBV12-3/TRBV12-4
cdr3_aa: CASSLRPADRHNQPQHF
cdr3_nt: TGTGCCAGCAGTTTACGGCCGGCGGACAGGCACAATCAGCCCCAGCATTTT

d_call: TRBD1
clone_size: many
j_call: TRBJ1-6
cdr3_length: 13
v_call: TRBV20-1
cdr3_aa: CSAPGQGKSPLHF
cdr3_nt: TGCAGTGCTCCCGGACAGGGGAAATCACCCCTCCACTTT

d_call: -
clone_size: -
j_call: TRBJ1-3
cdr3_length: 15
v_call: TRBV4-1
cdr3_aa: CASSQLALSGNTIYF
cdr3_nt: TGCGCCAGCAGCCAGTTGGCGTTATCTGGAAACACCATATATTTT

d_call: -
clone_size: many
j_call: TRBJ1-4
cdr3_length: 14
v_call: TRBV7-2
cdr3_aa: CASSLGGSNEKLFF
cdr3_nt: TGTGCCAGCAGCTTAGGGGGATCTAATGAAAAACTGTTTTTT

d_call: TRBD1
clone_size: few
j_call: TRBJ1-1
cdr3_length: 13
v_call: TRBV20-1
cdr3_aa: CSATTDRDPEAFF
cdr3_nt: TGCAGTGCTACCACGGACAGGGACCCTGAAGCTTTCTTT

d_call: TRBD1
clone_size: few
j_call: TRBJ1-2
cdr3_length: 16
v_call: TRBV7-8
cdr3_aa: CASSGFGQGGNYGYTF
cdr3_nt: TGTGCCAGCAGCGGATTCGGACAGGGTGGGAACTATGGCTACACCTTC

d_call: TRBD2
clone_size: many
j_call: TRBJ2-1
cdr3_length: 16
v_call: TRBV15
cdr3_aa: CATSRVPSGVSGEQFF
cdr3_nt: TGTGCCACCAGCAGAGTCCCTAGCGGGGTTTCGGGTGAGCAGTTCTTC

d_call: -
clone_size: many
j_call: TRBJ2-3
cdr3_length: 14
v_call: TRBV4-3
cdr3_aa: CASSQTIWDYTQYF
cdr3_nt: TGCGCCAGCAGCCAGACAATATGGGACTATACGCAGTATTTT

d_call: -
clone_size: many
j_call: TRBJ2-7
cdr3_length: 15
v_call: TRBV18
cdr3_aa: CASSPPEGSLYEQYF
cdr3_nt: TGTGCCAGCTCACCACCAGAGGGGTCACTCTACGAGCAGTACTTC

d_call: -
clone_size: -
j_call: TRBJ1-1
cdr3_length: 16
v_call: TRBV6-2/TRBV6-3
cdr3_aa: CASSYSKTDWNTEAFF
cdr3_nt: TGTGCCAGCAGTTACTCGAAGACAGACTGGAACACTGAAGCTTTCTTT

d_call: -
clone_size: -
j_call: TRBJ2-1
cdr3_length: 21
v_call: TRBV7-7
cdr3_aa: CASSPSPSQGMSTATYNEQFF
cdr3_nt: TGTGCTAGCAGCCCGTCCCCCTCTCAGGGTATGTCAACCGCCACCTACAATGAGCAGTTCTTC

d_call: TRBD1
clone_size: many
j_call: TRBJ1-1
cdr3_length: 15
v_call: TRBV28
cdr3_aa: CASSPHRGLSTEAFF
cdr3_nt: TGTGCCAGCAGTCCCCACAGGGGTTTGAGCACTGAAGCTTTCTTT

d_call: -
clone_size: many
j_call: TRBJ1-2
cdr3_length: 11
v_call: TRBV28
cdr3_aa: CASSLAGGYTF
cdr3_nt: TGTGCCAGCAGCCTGGCGGGGGGCTACACCTTC

d_call: -
clone_size: many
j_call: TRBJ1-1
cdr3_length: 16
v_call: TRBV13
cdr3_aa: CASSLGLTVMNTEAFF
cdr3_nt: TGTGCCAGCAGCTTAGGCCTTACGGTCATGAACACTGAAGCTTTCTTT

d_call: -
clone_size: many
j_call: TRBJ2-3
cdr3_length: 15
v_call: TRBV5-1
cdr3_aa: CASGDMAGATDTQYF
cdr3_nt: TGCGCCAGCGGTGATATGGCGGGGGCCACAGATACGCAGTATTTT